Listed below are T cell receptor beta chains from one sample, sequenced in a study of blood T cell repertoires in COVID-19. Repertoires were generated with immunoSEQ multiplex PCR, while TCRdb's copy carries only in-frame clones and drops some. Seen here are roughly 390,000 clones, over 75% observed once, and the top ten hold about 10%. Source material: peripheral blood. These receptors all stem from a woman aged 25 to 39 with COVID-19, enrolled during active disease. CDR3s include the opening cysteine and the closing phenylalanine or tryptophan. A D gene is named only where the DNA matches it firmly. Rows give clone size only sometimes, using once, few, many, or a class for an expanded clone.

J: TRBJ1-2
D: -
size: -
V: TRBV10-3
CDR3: CANAEEGPFYGYTF
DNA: TGTGCCAATGCCGAGGAGGGTCCCTTCTATGGCTACACCTTC

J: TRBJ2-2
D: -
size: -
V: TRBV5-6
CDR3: CASSHGGPGELFF
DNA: TGTGCCAGCAGCCACGGGGGGCCCGGGGAGCTGTTTTTT

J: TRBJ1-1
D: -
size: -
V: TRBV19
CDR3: CASTPYSLNTEAFF
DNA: TGTGCCAGTACCCCCTACAGCTTGAACACTGAAGCTTTCTTT

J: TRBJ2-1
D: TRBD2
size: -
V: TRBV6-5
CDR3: CASSLRTSGSAEQFF
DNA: TGTGCCAGCAGTTTACGGACTAGCGGGAGTGCTGAGCAGTTCTTC

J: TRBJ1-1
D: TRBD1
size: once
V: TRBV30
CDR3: CAWSQDRGRPEAFF
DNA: TGTGCCTGGAGTCAGGACAGGGGAAGACCTGAAGCTTTCTTT

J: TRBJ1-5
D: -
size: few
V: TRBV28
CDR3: CASSFSGPSNQPQHF
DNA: TGTGCCAGCAGTTTTTCAGGGCCTAGCAATCAGCCCCAGCATTTT

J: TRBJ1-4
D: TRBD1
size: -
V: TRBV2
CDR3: CASSEGTGREKLFF
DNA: TGTGCCAGCAGTGAAGGGACAGGGCGGGAAAAACTGTTTTTT

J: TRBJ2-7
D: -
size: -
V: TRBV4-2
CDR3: CASSQDRTGWYEQYF
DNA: TGTGCCAGCAGCCAAGATAGGACTGGGTGGTACGAGCAGTACTTC

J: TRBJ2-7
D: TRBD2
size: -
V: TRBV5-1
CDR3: CASSLQLLAGPSEQYF
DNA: TGCGCCAGCAGCTTGCAGCTACTAGCGGGGCCCTCGGAGCAGTACTTC

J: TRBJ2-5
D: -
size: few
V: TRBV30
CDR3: CAWSPESGAETQYF
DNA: TGTGCCTGGAGCCCCGAATCGGGAGCGGAGACCCAGTACTTC

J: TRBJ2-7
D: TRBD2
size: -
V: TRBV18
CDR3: CASSPKLAGEQYF
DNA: TGTGCCAGCTCACCAAAACTAGCGGGCGAGCAGTACTTC

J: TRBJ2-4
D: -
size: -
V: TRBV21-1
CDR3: CASSKVVEENIQYF
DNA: TGTGCCAGCAGCAAAGTGGTAGAGGAAAACATTCAGTACTTC

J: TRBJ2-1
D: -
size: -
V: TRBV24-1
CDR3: CATSDLGGVEFF
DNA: TGTGCCACCAGTGATTTGGGAGGGGTTGAGTTCTTC

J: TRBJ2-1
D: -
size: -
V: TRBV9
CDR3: CASSALEGGNGNEQFF
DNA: TGTGCCAGCAGCGCCCTGGAGGGGGGGAACGGGAATGAGCAGTTCTTC

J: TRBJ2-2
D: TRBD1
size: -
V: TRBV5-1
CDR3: CASRWTGPGELFF
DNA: TGCGCCAGCAGATGGACAGGCCCCGGGGAGCTGTTTTTT

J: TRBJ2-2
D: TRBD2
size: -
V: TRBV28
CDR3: CAAAVAGVYGELFF
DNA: TGTGCCGCGGCGGTGGCGGGAGTTTACGGGGAGCTGTTTTTT

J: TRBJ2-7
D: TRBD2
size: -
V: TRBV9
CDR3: CASSVAEGWREEEQYF
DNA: TGTGCCAGCAGCGTAGCTGAGGGCTGGCGGGAGGAAGAGCAGTACTTC

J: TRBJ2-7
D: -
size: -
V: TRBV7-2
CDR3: CASSLRRTSGEQYF
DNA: TGTGCCAGCAGCTTAAGGCGAACTAGTGGTGAGCAGTACTTC

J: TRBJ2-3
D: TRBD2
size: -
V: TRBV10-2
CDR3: CASSHQPGLAGDTQYF
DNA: TGCGCCAGCAGTCATCAACCGGGACTAGCGGGAGATACGCAGTATTTT

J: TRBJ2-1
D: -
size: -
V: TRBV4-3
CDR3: CASSQDRDYLVNNEQFF
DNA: TGCGCCAGCAGCCAAGATCGCGACTACTTAGTTAACAATGAGCAGTTCTTC

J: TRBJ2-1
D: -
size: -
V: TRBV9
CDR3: CASSGQRYNEQFF
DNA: TGTGCCAGCAGCGGTCAGCGGTACAATGAGCAGTTCTTC

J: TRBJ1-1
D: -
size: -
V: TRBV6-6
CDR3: CASRSPVNTEAFF
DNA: TGTGCCAGCAGATCCCCCGTGAACACTGAAGCTTTCTTT

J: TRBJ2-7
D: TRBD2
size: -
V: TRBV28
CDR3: CASSPPLGLAWGGEQYF
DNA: TGTGCCAGCAGCCCTCCCCTAGGACTAGCGTGGGGGGGGGAGCAGTACTTC

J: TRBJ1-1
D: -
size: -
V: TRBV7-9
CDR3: CASTHGRNTEAFF
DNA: TGTGCCAGCACCCATGGGAGGAACACTGAAGCTTTCTTT

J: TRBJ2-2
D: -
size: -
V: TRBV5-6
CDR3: CASSFIHTGELFF
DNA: TGTGCCAGCAGCTTTATCCACACCGGGGAGCTGTTTTTT

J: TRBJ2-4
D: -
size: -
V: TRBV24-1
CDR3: CATSDSMVGIQYF
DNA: TGTGCCACCAGTGATTCGATGGTCGGCATTCAGTACTTC

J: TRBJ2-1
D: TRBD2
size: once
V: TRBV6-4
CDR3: CANKRGGGEQFF
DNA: TGTGCCAACAAGCGGGGAGGAGGTGAGCAGTTCTTC

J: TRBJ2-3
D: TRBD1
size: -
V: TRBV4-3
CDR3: CASSQVGQGADTQYF
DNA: TGCGCCAGCAGCCAAGTGGGACAGGGGGCAGATACGCAGTATTTT

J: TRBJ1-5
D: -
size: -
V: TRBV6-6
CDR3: CASSPEGYQPQHF
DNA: TGTGCCAGCAGCCCGGAGGGGTATCAGCCCCAGCATTTT

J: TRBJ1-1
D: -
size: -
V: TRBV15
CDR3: CATSNPQGLPEAFF
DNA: TGTGCCACCAGCAACCCACAGGGATTACCTGAAGCTTTCTTT

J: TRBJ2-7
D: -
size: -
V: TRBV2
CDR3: CASSELGHHEQYF
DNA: TGTGCCAGCAGTGAATTGGGGCACCACGAGCAGTACTTC

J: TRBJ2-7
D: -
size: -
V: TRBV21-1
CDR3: CASLKGANEQYF
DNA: TGTGCCAGCCTAAAAGGGGCGAACGAGCAGTACTTC

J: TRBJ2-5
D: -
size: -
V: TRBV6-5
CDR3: CASSSGLAVAQYF
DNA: TGTGCCAGCAGTTCGGGACTTGCTGTGGCCCAGTACTTC

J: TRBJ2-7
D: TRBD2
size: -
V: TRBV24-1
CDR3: CATSILVSGSEEQYF
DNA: TGTGCCACCAGCATCCTTGTTAGCGGGAGTGAGGAGCAGTACTTC

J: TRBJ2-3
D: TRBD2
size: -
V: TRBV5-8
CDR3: CASSSGLALRAADTQYF
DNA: TGTGCCAGCAGCTCGGGACTAGCGTTGAGGGCGGCAGATACGCAGTATTTT

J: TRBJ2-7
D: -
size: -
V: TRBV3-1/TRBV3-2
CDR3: CASSHSGSSDEQYF
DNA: TGTGCCAGCAGCCACAGTGGTAGCTCTGACGAGCAGTACTTC

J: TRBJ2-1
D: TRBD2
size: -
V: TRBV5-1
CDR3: CASSGRGYNEQFF
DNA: TGCGCCAGTAGCGGGAGGGGATACAATGAGCAGTTCTTC

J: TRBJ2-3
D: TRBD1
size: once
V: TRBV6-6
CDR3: CASSSRGLRTDTQYF
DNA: TGTGCCAGCAGTTCCAGGGGGCTTCGCACAGATACGCAGTATTTT

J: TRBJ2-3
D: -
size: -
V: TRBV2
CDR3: CASTPPGISTDTQYF
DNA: TGTGCCAGCACCCCCCCCGGGATAAGCACAGATACGCAGTATTTT

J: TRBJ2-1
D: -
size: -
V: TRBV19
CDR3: CASRSQGRDEQFF
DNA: TGTGCCAGTAGGTCGCAGGGTCGCGATGAGCAGTTCTTC

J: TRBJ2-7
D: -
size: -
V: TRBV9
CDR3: CASSVEPGVRANEQYF
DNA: TGTGCCAGCAGCGTAGAACCGGGGGTCAGGGCCAACGAGCAGTACTTC

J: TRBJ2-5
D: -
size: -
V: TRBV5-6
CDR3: CASSKTGRQETQYF
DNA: TGTGCCAGCAGCAAGACAGGGAGGCAAGAGACCCAGTACTTC

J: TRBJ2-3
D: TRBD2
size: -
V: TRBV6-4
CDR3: CASSVEPGLAGGRTDTQYF
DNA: TGTGCCAGCAGTGTAGAGCCGGGACTAGCGGGAGGACGCACAGATACGCAGTATTTT

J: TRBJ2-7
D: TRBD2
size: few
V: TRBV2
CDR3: CASSVAGELSQQYF
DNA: TGTGCCAGCAGTGTGGCGGGAGAGTTAAGTCAGCAGTACTTC

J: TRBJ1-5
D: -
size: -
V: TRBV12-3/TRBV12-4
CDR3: CASSLNRDQPQHF
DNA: TGTGCCAGCAGTTTAAACCGAGATCAGCCCCAGCATTTT

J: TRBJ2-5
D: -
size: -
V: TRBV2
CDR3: CASSDEAGIETQYF
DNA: TGTGCCAGCAGTGACGAAGCGGGTATTGAGACCCAGTACTTC

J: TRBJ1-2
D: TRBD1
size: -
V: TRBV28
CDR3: CASSLVGQGDGYTF
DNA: TGTGCCAGCAGTTTAGTCGGACAGGGGGATGGCTACACCTTC

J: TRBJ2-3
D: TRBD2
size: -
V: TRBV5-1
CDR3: CASSLGEGLDTDTQYF
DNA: TGCGCCAGCAGCTTGGGGGAGGGCCTCGACACAGATACGCAGTATTTT

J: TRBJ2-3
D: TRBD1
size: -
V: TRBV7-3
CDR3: CASSLNRGLEDTQYF
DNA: TGTGCCAGCAGCTTAAACAGGGGGCTTGAAGATACGCAGTATTTT

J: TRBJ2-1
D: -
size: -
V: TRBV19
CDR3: CASSSGHNEQFF
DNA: TGTGCCAGTAGTTCAGGACATAATGAGCAGTTCTTC

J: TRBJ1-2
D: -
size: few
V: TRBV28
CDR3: CASIQSGTTYGYTF
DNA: TGTGCCAGCATCCAGTCCGGGACAACTTATGGCTACACCTTC

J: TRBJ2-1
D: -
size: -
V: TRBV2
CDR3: CASSDWANEQFF
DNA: TGTGCCAGCAGTGATTGGGCGAATGAGCAGTTCTTC

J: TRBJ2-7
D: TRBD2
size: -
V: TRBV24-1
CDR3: CATRSGRAYEQYF
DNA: TGTGCCACCAGAAGCGGGAGGGCCTACGAGCAGTACTTC